There are a few counts of the clone carrying this T cell receptor (beta chain). Its specificity is unknown. This specimen comes from a study of CD8 T cells in ankylosing spondylitis. Study-wide points: Blood of patients with ankylosing spondylitis appeared to be characterized by a TCR beta motif of eight highly homologous variants.

As the method for making TCR beta libraries, quantitative 5'-RACE with molecular barcodes was used. From the 5' RACE reads, TCRdb called clonotypes with MiXCR, one entry per CDR3 protein. The data contain under 850,000 distinct CDR3 sequences, about 20% of them seen just once; the ten biggest clones take up approximately 18%. CDR3 length: 11 amino acids. The V gene lost 2 bases and the J gene lost 4 bases, with 6 bases spanning the gap. Germline V lookup: CDR1 DFQATT, CDR2 SNEGSKA (reference sequence). The chain links TRBV20-1 to TRBJ2-7; perhaps TRBD1 as D (6 bases). This clonotype was obtained from a male donor with ankylosing spondylitis. The source material was blood, either unsorted or a sorted T cell fraction (not recorded which). The CDR3 region is CSARQGYEQYF. The CDR3 coding sequence is TGCAGTGCTAGACAGGGGTACGAGCAGTACTTC.